This T cell receptor beta chain was captured in a study of blood T cell repertoires in COVID-19. About the study: The origin of the acute and convalescent COVID-19 samples was the United States, Italy and Spain. In each case, the material was cDNA or gDNA derived from T cells, B-cell-depleted T cells, or PBMCs.

Clones were sequenced by immunoSEQ multiplex PCR, and TCRdb holds only the in-frame ones, with some missing. The repertoire holds some 250,000 clones, with just under 90% as singletons. Trimming stripped 6 bases from V and 4 bases from J, with 4 bases between. This CDR3 is 11 amino acids long. In germline, CDR1 is MNHEY, CDR2 SMNVEV (reference sequence). The clonotype comes from a woman under 40 with acute COVID-19. J is TRBJ2-1 and V is TRBV27; D uncertain. The sample taken for sequencing was PBMCs or T cells enriched from blood (not recorded which). Here the CDR3 reads CASRTYNEQFF. Here the CDR3 DNA reads TGTGCCAGCAGGACATACAATGAGCAGTTCTTC.